Following are 21 T cell receptor beta chains from one sample sequenced in a study of ipilimumab plus nivolumab after autologous stem cell transplantation. Produced via immunoSEQ multiplex PCR; TCRdb's table is partial and in-frame only. The data show approximately 84,000 clones, with 83% seen just once and under 2.5% held by the top ten. The source material was PBMCs, sampled in a trial of ipilimumab plus nivolumab as post-transplant consolidation. The origin of the receptors is a male donor with diffuse large B-cell lymphoma.

V usage is TRBV6-1 and J usage is TRBJ2-7; D not certain. The ends were cut back, 7 bases at V and 7 bases at J, with 14 bases in the middle. Germline assignment: CDR1 MNHNS and CDR2 SASEGT. The CDR3 has 12 residues. This chain's CDR3 is CASTRARVEQYF. CDR3 bases: TGTGCCAGCACAAGGGCTCGAGTGGAGCAGTACTTC.

The genes are TRBV5-1 and TRBJ2-1, with 8 bases fitting TRBD2. The CDR3 covers 15 residues. J lost 8 bases, V lost 7 bases, and 14 bases had no gene match. From germline, CDR1 is SGHRS and CDR2 YFSETQ. CDR3: CASSLRTSREYEQFF. The CDR3 DNA follows: TGCGCCAGCTCCCTCCGGACTAGCCGCGAGTATGAGCAGTTCTTC.

The gene calls are TRBV5-4 and TRBJ2-2; 8 positions agree with TRBD2. The CDR3 covers 16 residues. With V trimmed by 3 bases and J by 2 bases, 6 bases remained unmatched. The germline gives CDR1 SGHNT, CDR2 YYREEE (reference sequence). CDR3 in amino acids: CASSSAGGSNTGELFF. The DNA of the CDR3 is TGTGCCAGCAGCTCCGCGGGGGGAAGCAACACCGGGGAGCTGTTTTTT.

A few counts support this clone. The chain employs TRBV4-1 and TRBJ2-5; TRBD1 agrees at 10 bases. CDR1 is MGHRA and CDR2 is YSYEKL in the germline V gene. V gave up 2 bases and J gave up 0 bases; unmatched junction bases: 6. The CDR3 spans 17 residues. The CDR3 loop is CASSQMGQGRDQETQYF. CDR3 nucleotides: TGCGCCAGCAGCCAAATGGGACAGGGGAGAGACCAAGAGACCCAGTACTTC.

This clone has more than one count but fewer than ten. V gene TRBV9 combines with J gene TRBJ2-1, with 15 bases lining up with TRBD2. The CDR3 loop spans 17 amino acids. V shed 4 bases, J shed 4 bases, and the junction held 6 bases outside the gene matches. CDR1 and CDR2 (germline): SGDLS, YYNGEE. CDR3 nucleotides: TGTGCCAGCAGCCCCATGGGGACTAGCGGGGGGTACAATGAGCAGTTCTTC. It is translated as CASSPMGTSGGYNEQFF.

This clone showed up many times. This chain links TRBV30 with TRBJ1-4; no clear D gene. Trimming stripped 1 base from V and 7 bases from J, with 13 bases between. Per germline, CDR1 GTSNPN and CDR2 SVGIG (reference sequence). The CDR3 sequence is 14 residues long. The chain's CDR3 is CAWSDKGISEKLFF. In nucleotides, the CDR3 is TGTGCCTGGAGTGACAAAGGGATAAGTGAAAAACTGTTTTTT. The variable domain in full, completed from reference TRBV30 and TRBJ1-4, reads SQTIHQWPATLVQPVGSPLSLECTVEGTSNPNLYWYRQAAGRGLQLLFYSVGIGQISSEVPQNLSASRPQDRQFILSSKKLLLSDSGFYLCAWSDKGISEKLFFGSGTQLSVL.

The CDR3 region has the DNA TGTGCCAGTAGTATGGTAGGACAGTTTAACACTGAAGCTTTCTTT. This gives the protein CASSMVGQFNTEAFF. The chain links TRBV19 to TRBJ1-1; maybe TRBD1 (6 bases). The ends were cut back, 3 bases at V and 2 bases at J, with 13 bases in the middle. This CDR3 region has 15 residues. CDR1 and CDR2 (germline): LNHDA, SQIVND (reference sequence).

This chain links TRBV11-2 with TRBJ2-7; D remains ambiguous. Germline V gene data show CDR1 as SGHAT and CDR2 as FQNNGV. There are 13 residues in the CDR3. Trimming removed 1 base at V and 5 bases at J, with 9 bases between. The CDR3 nucleotides are TGTGCCAGCAGCTTAGCACGAAGGGACGAGCAGTACTTC. Translated, it gives CASSLARRDEQYF. Using reference TRBV11-2 and TRBJ2-7 for the parts outside the CDR3, the full variable domain is EAGVAQSPRYKIIEKRQSVAFWCNPISGHATLYWYQQILGQGPKLLIQFQNNGVVDDSQLPKDRFSAERLKGVDSTLKIQPAKLEDSAVYLCASSLARRDEQYFGPGTRLTVT.

This clone was found a few times. The rearrangement uses TRBV19 and TRBJ1-1; TRBD1 agrees at 7 bases. The CDR3 extends over 12 amino acids. Germline V lookup: CDR1 LNHDA, CDR2 SQIVND (reference sequence). The J segment lost 8 bases and the V segment lost 3 bases, leaving 3 bases of the junction unmatched. The CDR3: CASSIRGQEAFF. CDR3 sequence (DNA): TGTGCCAGTAGTATTCGGGGACAGGAAGCTTTCTTT. The whole variable domain, filled in from reference TRBV19 and TRBJ1-1, reads DGGITQSPKYLFRKEGQNVTLSCEQNLNHDAMYWYRQDPGQGLRLIYYSQIVNDFQKGDIAEGYSVSREKKESFPLTVTSAQKNPTAFYLCASSIRGQEAFFGQGTRLTVV.

J is TRBJ1-6 and V is TRBV5-6, with 7 bases matching TRBD1. The germline V gene has CDR1 SGHDT and CDR2 YYEEEE. Losses at the gene ends were 0 bases for V and 4 bases for J; bases not matched to a gene: 7. The length of the CDR3 is 17 residues. The CDR3 bases are TGTGCCAGCAGCTTGGAGGGGGCGCCTATTTATAATTCACCCCTCCACTTT. Translation: CASSLEGAPIYNSPLHF.

V and J are TRBV10-2 and TRBJ1-2; tentatively, D is TRBD1 (5 bases). Germline-derived CDR1 and CDR2 are WSHSY and SAAADI. This CDR3 contains 13 residues. Trimming cost V 6 bases and J 3 bases, with 11 bases left between them. CDR3 sequence: CASSAETDYGYTF. The CDR3 nucleotides read TGCGCCAGCAGCGCCGAGACAGACTATGGCTACACCTTC.

The V gene is TRBV2, the J gene TRBJ2-5; 7 nucleotides align to TRBD2. This CDR3 comprises 13 residues. The V gene's germline CDR1 is SNHLY and CDR2 FYNNEI. V lost 5 bases, J lost 0 bases, and 0 bases stayed unmatched. CDR3: CASSRGDQETQYF. CDR3 DNA sequence: TGTGCCAGCAGTCGGGGGGACCAAGAGACCCAGTACTTC.

The chain recombines TRBV5-1 with TRBJ2-6, with D tentatively TRBD2 (7 bases). The CDR3 length is 20 residues. V was cut by 4 bases and J by 0 bases, with 23 bases left in between. Germline V gene lookup returns CDR1 SGHRS and CDR2 YFSETQ. CDR3 sequence: CASSHLSGGRTSSGANVLTF. CDR3 DNA: TGCGCCAGCAGCCACCTGTCCGGGGGGCGGACCAGCTCTGGGGCCAACGTCCTGACTTTC. The full variable domain, completed using reference TRBV5-1 and TRBJ2-6, is KAGVTQTPRYLIKTRGQQVTLSCSPISGHRSVSWYQQTPGQGLQFLFEYFSETQRNKGNFPGRFSGRQFSNSRSEMNVSTLELGDSALYLCASSHLSGGRTSSGANVLTFGAGSRLTVL.

The gene calls are TRBV19 and TRBJ2-2, with TRBD1 matching over 7 bases. This CDR3 contains 16 residues. CDR1 and CDR2 (germline): LNHDA, SQIVND (reference sequence). J was trimmed by 1 base and V by 6 bases; bases with no gene match: 8. The CDR3 reads CASRRPGQLNTGELFF. CDR3 DNA sequence: TGTGCCAGTAGACGACCGGGACAGCTGAACACCGGGGAGCTGTTTTTT.

The rearrangement uses TRBV2 and TRBJ1-2; D unclear. V lost 0 bases, J lost 8 bases, and 7 bases lay in between. Looked up from germline, CDR1 is SNHLY and CDR2 is FYNNEI. The CDR3 consists of 12 residues. The CDR3 region is CASSEALRGYTF. CDR3 coding DNA: TGTGCCAGCAGTGAAGCGCTCCGAGGCTACACCTTC.

The V call is TRBV5-1, the J call TRBJ2-3; perhaps TRBD1 as D (6 bases). Germline values: CDR1 SGHRS, CDR2 YFSETQ. The V gene lost 3 bases and the J gene lost 2 bases, with 16 bases spanning the gap. This CDR3 is 16 amino acids long. CDR3 protein: CASSSWSAGDTDTQYF. The CDR3 DNA sequence: TGCGCCAGCAGCTCGTGGTCAGCAGGGGACACAGATACGCAGTATTTT.

V is TRBV6-1 and J is TRBJ2-1; a weak D match, TRBD1 (5 bases). With 3 bases removed from V and 9 bases from J, the gap between germline ends came to 12 bases. CDR3 length: 13 amino acids. The germline CDR1 and CDR2 sequences are MNHNS and SASEGT. In DNA form, the CDR3 reads TGTGCCAGCAGTGATAGACAGAAAACTGAGCAGTTCTTC. It is translated as CASSDRQKTEQFF.

Regarding this clone: One end of the junction is discordant with germline, which a read error may explain. V gene TRBV19 combines with J gene TRBJ2-7, with 10 bases matching TRBD1. The CDR3 sequence is 14 residues long. Germline assignment: CDR1 LNHDA and CDR2 SQIVND (reference sequence). CDR3 sequence reads: CASSIGTGAYEQYF. In DNA form, the CDR3 reads TGTGCCAGTAGCATAGGGACAGGGGCCTACGAGCAGTACTTC.

The chain has TRBV6-6 and TRBJ2-7; possibly TRBD1 or TRBD2 for D (5 bases each). The CDR3 extends over 14 amino acids. The V gene lost 6 bases and the J gene lost 0 bases, with 12 bases spanning the gap. From germline, CDR1 is MNHNY and CDR2 SVGAGI (reference sequence). Here the CDR3 reads CASSAGTRSYEQYF. CDR3 DNA sequence: TGTGCCAGCAGCGCAGGGACCCGCTCCTACGAGCAGTACTTC.

This chain connects TRBV6-6 to TRBJ1-6, with unresolved D. This CDR3 is built from 15 residues. V shed 4 bases and J shed 0 bases, with 7 bases lying between them. Germline V lookup: CDR1 MNHNY, CDR2 SVGAGI (reference sequence). The CDR3 region is CASSSQSSYNSPLHF. As DNA, the CDR3 is TGTGCCAGCAGTTCACAAAGCTCCTATAATTCACCCCTCCACTTT.

The rearrangement uses TRBV15 and TRBJ2-1, with 7 bases identical to TRBD2. Germline V gene sequence: CDR1 LNHNV, CDR2 YYDKDF (reference sequence). Trimming removed 4 bases from V and 3 bases from J; junction bases left unmatched: 3. The CDR3 loop spans 14 amino acids. CDR3 protein: CATSIRGSYNEQFF. CDR3 in DNA: TGTGCCACCAGCATCCGCGGGAGCTACAATGAGCAGTTCTTC.